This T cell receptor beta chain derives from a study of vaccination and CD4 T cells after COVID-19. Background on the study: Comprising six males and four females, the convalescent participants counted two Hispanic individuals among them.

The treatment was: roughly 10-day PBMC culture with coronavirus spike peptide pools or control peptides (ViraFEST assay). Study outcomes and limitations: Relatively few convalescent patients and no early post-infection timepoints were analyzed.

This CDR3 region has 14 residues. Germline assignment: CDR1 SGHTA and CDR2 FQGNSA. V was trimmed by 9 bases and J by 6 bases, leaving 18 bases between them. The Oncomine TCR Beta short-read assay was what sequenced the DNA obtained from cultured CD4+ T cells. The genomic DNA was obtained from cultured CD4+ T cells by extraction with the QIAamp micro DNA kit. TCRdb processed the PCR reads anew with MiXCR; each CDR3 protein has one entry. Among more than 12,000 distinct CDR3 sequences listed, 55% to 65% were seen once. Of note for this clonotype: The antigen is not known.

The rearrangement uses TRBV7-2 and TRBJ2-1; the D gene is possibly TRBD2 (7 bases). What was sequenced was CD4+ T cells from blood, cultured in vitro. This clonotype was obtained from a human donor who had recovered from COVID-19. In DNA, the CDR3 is TGTGCCAGTTCGGGGGGCCTCTCTTTCAATGAGCAGTTCTTC. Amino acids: CASSGGLSFNEQFF.